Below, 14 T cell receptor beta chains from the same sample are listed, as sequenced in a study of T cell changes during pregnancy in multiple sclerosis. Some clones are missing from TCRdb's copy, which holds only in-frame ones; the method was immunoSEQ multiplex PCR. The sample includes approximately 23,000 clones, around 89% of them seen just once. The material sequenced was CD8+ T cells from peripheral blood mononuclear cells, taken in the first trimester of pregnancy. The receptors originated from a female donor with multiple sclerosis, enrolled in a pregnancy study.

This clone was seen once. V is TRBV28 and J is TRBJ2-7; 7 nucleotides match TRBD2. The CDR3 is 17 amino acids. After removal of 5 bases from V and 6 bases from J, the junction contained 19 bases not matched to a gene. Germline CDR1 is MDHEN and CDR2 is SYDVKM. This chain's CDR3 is CASSPVLREGLRLEQYF. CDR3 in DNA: TGTGCCAGCAGTCCCGTCCTCAGGGAGGGCCTACGCCTCGAGCAGTACTTC.

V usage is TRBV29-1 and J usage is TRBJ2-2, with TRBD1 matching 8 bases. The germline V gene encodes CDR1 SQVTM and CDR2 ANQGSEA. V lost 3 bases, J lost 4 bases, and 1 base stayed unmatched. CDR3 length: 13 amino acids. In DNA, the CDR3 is TGCAGCGTTGACAGGGGGCCCACCGGGGAGCTGTTTTTT. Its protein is CSVDRGPTGELFF.

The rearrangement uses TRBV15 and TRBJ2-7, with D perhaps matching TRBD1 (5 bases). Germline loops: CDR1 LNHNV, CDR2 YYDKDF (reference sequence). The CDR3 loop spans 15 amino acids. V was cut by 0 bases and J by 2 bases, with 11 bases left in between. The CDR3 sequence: CATSRESDSPYEQYF. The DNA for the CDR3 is TGTGCCACCAGCAGAGAATCAGACAGCCCCTACGAGCAGTACTTC.

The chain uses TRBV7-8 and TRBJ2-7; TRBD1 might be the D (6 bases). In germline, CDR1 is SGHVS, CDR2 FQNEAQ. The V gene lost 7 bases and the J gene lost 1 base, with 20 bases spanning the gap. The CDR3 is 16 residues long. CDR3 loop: CASTQPKQGPSYEQYF. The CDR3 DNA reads TGTGCCAGCACCCAACCAAAACAGGGACCATCCTACGAGCAGTACTTC.

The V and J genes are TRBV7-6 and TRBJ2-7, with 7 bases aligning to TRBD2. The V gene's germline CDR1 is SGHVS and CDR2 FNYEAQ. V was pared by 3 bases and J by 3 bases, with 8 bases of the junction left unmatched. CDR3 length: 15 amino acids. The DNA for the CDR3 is TGTGCCAGCAGCTTCGGTCTAGCGGACCACTACGAGCAGTACTTC. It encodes CASSFGLADHYEQYF.

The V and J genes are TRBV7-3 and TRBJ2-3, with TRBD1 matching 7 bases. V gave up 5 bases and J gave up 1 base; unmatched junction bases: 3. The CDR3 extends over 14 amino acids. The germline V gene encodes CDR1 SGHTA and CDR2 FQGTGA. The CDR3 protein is CASSRTGGTDTQYF. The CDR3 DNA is TGTGCCAGCAGCCGAACAGGGGGCACAGATACGCAGTATTTT.

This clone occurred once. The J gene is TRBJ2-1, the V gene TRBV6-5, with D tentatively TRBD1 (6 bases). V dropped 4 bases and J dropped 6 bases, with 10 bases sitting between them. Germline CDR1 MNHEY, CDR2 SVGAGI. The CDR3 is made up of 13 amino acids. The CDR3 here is CASSLFRGNEQFF. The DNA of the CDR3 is TGTGCCAGCAGTTTATTCAGGGGCAATGAGCAGTTCTTC.

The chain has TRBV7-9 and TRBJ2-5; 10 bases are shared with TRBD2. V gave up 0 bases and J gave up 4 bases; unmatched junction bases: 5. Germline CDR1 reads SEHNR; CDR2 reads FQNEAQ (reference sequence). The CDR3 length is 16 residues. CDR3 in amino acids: CASSLAASGSGETQYF. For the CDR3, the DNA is TGTGCCAGCAGCTTAGCGGCTAGCGGGAGCGGAGAGACCCAGTACTTC.

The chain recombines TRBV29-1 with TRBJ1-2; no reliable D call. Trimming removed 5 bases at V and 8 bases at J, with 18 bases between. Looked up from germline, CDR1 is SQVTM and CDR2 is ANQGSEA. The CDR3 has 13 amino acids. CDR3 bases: TGCAGCGTTTCCATCCTGGGGAGGAACGGCTACACCTTC. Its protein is CSVSILGRNGYTF.

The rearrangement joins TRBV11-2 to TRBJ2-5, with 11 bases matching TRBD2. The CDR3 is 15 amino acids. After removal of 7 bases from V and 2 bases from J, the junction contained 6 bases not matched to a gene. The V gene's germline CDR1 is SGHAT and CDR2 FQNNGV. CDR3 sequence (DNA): TGTGCCAGCACACTCCGACTAGCGGGACAAGAGACCCAGTACTTC. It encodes CASTLRLAGQETQYF.

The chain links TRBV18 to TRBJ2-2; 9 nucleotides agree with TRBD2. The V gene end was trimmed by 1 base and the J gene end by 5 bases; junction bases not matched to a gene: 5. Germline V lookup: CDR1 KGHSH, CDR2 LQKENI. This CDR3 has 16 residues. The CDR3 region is CASSPLGLAFTGELFF. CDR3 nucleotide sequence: TGTGCCAGCTCACCACTCGGACTAGCGTTTACCGGGGAGCTGTTTTTT.

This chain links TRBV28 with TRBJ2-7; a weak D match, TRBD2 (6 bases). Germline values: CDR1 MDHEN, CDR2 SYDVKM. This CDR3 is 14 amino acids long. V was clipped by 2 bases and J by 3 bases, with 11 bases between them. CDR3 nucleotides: TGTGCCAGCAGTTTAAGTAGCGGAGACTACGAGCAGTACTTC. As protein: CASSLSSGDYEQYF.

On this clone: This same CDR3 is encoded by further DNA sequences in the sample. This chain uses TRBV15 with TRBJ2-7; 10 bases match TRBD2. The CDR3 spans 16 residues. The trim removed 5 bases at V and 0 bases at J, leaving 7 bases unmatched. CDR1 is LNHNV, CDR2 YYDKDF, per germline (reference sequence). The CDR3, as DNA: TGTGCCACCAGCCTAAAGACTAGCGGGTACTCCTACGAGCAGTACTTC. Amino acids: CATSLKTSGYSYEQYF.

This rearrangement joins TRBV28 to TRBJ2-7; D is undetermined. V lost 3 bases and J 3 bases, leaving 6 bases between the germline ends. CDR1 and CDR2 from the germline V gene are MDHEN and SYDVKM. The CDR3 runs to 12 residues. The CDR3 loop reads CASSLASYEQYF. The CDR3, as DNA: TGTGCCAGCAGTTTGGCCAGCTACGAGCAGTACTTC.